This TCR beta chain was retrieved from a study of patients and donors after allogeneic stem cell transplantation. In this sample, this clonotype turned up many times. TCRdb passed the RT-PCR reads through MiXCR, listing each CDR3 protein once. In the table there are about 410,000 distinct CDR3 sequences, around 15% of which are singletons. Germline lookup yields CDR1 LGHDT and CDR2 YNNKEL (reference sequence). Trimming cost V 3 bases and J 0 bases, with 11 bases left between them. The CDR3 has 16 residues. The source material was blood, either unsorted or a sorted T cell fraction (not recorded which). The receptor was isolated from a human donor who was either an allogeneic HSCT recipient or a stem cell or donor lymphocyte infusion donor (not recorded which). It is not recorded whose cells these are; they may come from a transplant donor. The chain carries TRBV3-1 and TRBJ2-2; unclear D gene. The CDR3, as DNA: TGTGCCAGCAGCCAGAGACACCCAGCGAACACCGGGGAGCTGTTTTTT. It is translated as CASSQRHPANTGELFF.